This T cell receptor (beta chain) was sequenced in a study of blood T cell repertoires in COVID-19. Background on the study: COVID-19 samples collected from the United States, Italy and Spain covered acute and convalescent phases. PBMCs, B-cell-depleted T cells, or T cells were the source of the cDNA or gDNA that made up the material.

Looked up from germline, CDR1 is LGHNA and CDR2 is YSLEER. This CDR3 is built from 14 residues. V dropped 4 bases and J dropped 2 bases, with 11 bases sitting between them. Per the original methods: Reference gene primer amplification yielded estimated nucleated cell counts. The data were produced by immunoSEQ multiplex PCR, yet TCRdb's version contains in-frame clones alone and is incomplete. V and J calls plus clone size are reproduced from that table; the DNA served to infer D and trimming. The data contain about 37,000 clones, around 90% of them seen just once; the ten biggest clones take up about 63%.

This sequence was found in a man in his sixties or seventies with acute or convalescent COVID-19. The sample taken for sequencing was peripheral blood. The genes are TRBV4-3 and TRBJ2-5, with D possibly being TRBD2 (5 bases). CDR3 residues: CASSPWTGQETQYF. DNA of the CDR3: TGCGCCAGCAGCCCATGGACTGGGCAAGAGACCCAGTACTTC.